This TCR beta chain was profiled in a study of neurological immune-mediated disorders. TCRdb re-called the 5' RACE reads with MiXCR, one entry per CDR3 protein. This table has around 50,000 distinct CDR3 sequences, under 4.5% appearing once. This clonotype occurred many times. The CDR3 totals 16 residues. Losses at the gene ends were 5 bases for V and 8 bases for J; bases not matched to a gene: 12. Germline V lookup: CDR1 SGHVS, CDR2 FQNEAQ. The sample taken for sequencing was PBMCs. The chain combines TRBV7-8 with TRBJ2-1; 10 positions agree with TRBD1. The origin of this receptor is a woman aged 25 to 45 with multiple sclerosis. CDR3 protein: CASSPRPGQGRYEQFF. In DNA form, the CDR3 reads TGTGCCAGCAGCCCACGACCGGGACAGGGGAGATATGAGCAGTTCTTC.